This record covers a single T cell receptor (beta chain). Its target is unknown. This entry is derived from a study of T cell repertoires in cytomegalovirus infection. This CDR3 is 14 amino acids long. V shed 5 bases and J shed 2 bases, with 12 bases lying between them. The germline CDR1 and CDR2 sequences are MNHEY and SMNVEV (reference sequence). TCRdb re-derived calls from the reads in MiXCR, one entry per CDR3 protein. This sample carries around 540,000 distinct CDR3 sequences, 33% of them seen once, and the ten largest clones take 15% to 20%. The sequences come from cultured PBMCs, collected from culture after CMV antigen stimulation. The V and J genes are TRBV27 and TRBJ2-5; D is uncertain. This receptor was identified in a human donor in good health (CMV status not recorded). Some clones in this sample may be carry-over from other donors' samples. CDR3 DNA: TGTGCCAGCAGTCCGTCTAGAGTGCAAGAGACCCAGTACTTC. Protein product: CASSPSRVQETQYF.